This T cell receptor (beta chain) was found in a study of blood T cell repertoires in COVID-19. Whole-study context: PBMCs, B-cell-depleted T cells, or T cells were the source of the cDNA or gDNA that made up the material.

V was shortened by 8 bases and J by 3 bases, with 7 bases between the two germline ends. Germline V lookup: CDR1 MDHEN, CDR2 SYDVKM. This CDR3 spans 11 amino acids. Enrollment of patients from Seattle took place during active infection, with longitudinal follow-up. As processed by the authors: Reference gene primer amplification gave nucleated cell count estimates. Repertoires were generated with immunoSEQ multiplex PCR, while TCRdb's copy carries only in-frame clones and drops some. That table supplies the V and J calls and clone size; D and trimming were determined from the DNA. This sample carries 150,000 or so clones, 80% to 90% of them seen once, and the ten largest clones take around 15%. This clone came up once.

The sequence was collected from a young man with COVID-19, enrolled during active disease. Sequences were obtained from peripheral blood. The V gene is TRBV28, the J gene TRBJ1-1, with D unresolved. The CDR3 spells CASPGDTEAFF. CDR3 sequence (DNA): TGTGCCAGCCCCGGGGACACTGAAGCTTTCTTT.